The 31 T cell receptor beta chains in this list originate from one sample, sequenced in a study of blood T cell repertoires in COVID-19. Only in-frame clones appear in the TCRdb table, and some are missing; sequencing was by immunoSEQ multiplex PCR. The sample consists of about 190,000 clones, roughly nine tenths of them appearing once. Sequenced input: peripheral blood. The receptors derive from a man aged 40-49 years with acute or convalescent COVID-19.

The V call is TRBV3-1 (or the pseudogene TRBV3-2), the J call TRBJ2-3; 7 nucleotides align to TRBD2. Losses at the gene ends were 1 base for V and 1 base for J; bases not matched to a gene: 8. Per germline, CDR1 LGHDT and CDR2 YNNKEL (reference sequence). The CDR3 loop spans 17 amino acids. The CDR3 spells CASSQAQSSGRTDTQYF. CDR3 sequence (DNA): TGTGCCAGCAGCCAAGCACAGTCTAGCGGCCGCACAGATACGCAGTATTTT.

V usage is TRBV5-6 and J usage is TRBJ2-1, with TRBD2 matching 11 bases. Trimming took 6 bases from V and 7 from J; bases not matched to a gene: 3. Germline V CDR1 and CDR2: SGHDT, YYEEEE. This CDR3 contains 13 residues. CDR3 in amino acids: CASKLAGVNEQFF. The CDR3 DNA reads as TGTGCCAGCAAACTAGCGGGGGTGAATGAGCAGTTCTTC.

The CDR3 here is CSVVEGLTLGDEQFF. CDR3 bases: TGCAGCGTTGTAGAGGGACTGACCCTCGGGGATGAGCAGTTCTTC. The chain employs TRBV29-1 and TRBJ2-1, with D perhaps TRBD2 (6 bases). The CDR3 is 15 amino acids. Germline CDR1 reads SQVTM; CDR2 reads ANQGSEA. V lost 4 bases and J 8 bases, leaving 21 bases between the germline ends.

The rearrangement uses TRBV7-9 and TRBJ1-1; 7 bases fit TRBD1. The germline gives CDR1 SEHNR, CDR2 FQNEAQ (reference sequence). This CDR3 region has 13 residues. V was pared by 3 bases and J by 3 bases, with 1 base of the junction left unmatched. In DNA, the CDR3 is TGTGCCAGCAGCTTTGACAGGGACACTGAAGCTTTCTTT. Amino acid sequence: CASSFDRDTEAFF.

Regarding this clone: Different DNA sequences within this sample yield the same CDR3. This chain joins TRBV5-1 and TRBJ1-4; TRBD1 might be the D (5 bases). With 0 bases removed from V and 4 bases from J, the gap between germline ends came to 7 bases. The CDR3 contains 14 residues. CDR1 is SGHRS and CDR2 is YFSETQ in the germline V gene. This CDR3 reads CASSLGQRNEKLFF. The CDR3 DNA sequence: TGCGCCAGCAGCTTGGGACAGCGTAATGAAAAACTGTTTTTT.

This chain connects TRBV24-1 to TRBJ2-2; D not certain. The germline V gene encodes CDR1 KGHDR and CDR2 SFDVKD. Trimming pared 4 bases from V and 4 bases from J, leaving 3 bases between. CDR3 length: 12 residues. The CDR3 DNA reads as TGTGCCACCAGTGACTTCACCGGGGAGCTGTTTTTT. Translated: CATSDFTGELFF.

V usage is TRBV6-5 and J usage is TRBJ1-4; no definite D call. Germline V gives CDR1 MNHEY, CDR2 SVGAGI. This CDR3 has 14 amino acids. V dropped 2 bases and J dropped 0 bases, with 4 bases sitting between them. The CDR3, as DNA: TGTGCCAGCAGTTACCAGGCAACTAATGAAAAACTGTTTTTT. Translation: CASSYQATNEKLFF.

This clone has a handful of counts. The chain couples TRBV5-1 to TRBJ2-3; D not resolved. V lost 7 bases to trimming and J lost 1 base, with 10 bases between them. The CDR3 runs to 13 residues. Germline V gene lookup returns CDR1 SGHRS and CDR2 YFSETQ. The CDR3, as DNA: TGCGCCAGCTACGAGACTGGCACAGATACGCAGTATTTT. Its protein is CASYETGTDTQYF.

The chain couples TRBV19 to TRBJ2-5, with D perhaps matching TRBD2 (5 bases). There are 13 residues in the CDR3. The germline V gene encodes CDR1 LNHDA and CDR2 SQIVND (reference sequence). The V end lost 5 bases, the J end lost 4 bases, and 11 bases lay between the germline ends. CDR3 in amino acids: CASSGQLGETQYF. The CDR3 DNA is TGTGCCAGTAGTGGCCAACTAGGAGAGACCCAGTACTTC.

This sequence joins TRBV7-9 and TRBJ1-2; TRBD1 aligns across 8 bases. This CDR3 has 15 residues. Germline V gives CDR1 SEHNR, CDR2 FQNEAQ (reference sequence). V shed 5 bases, J shed 3 bases, and the junction held 8 bases outside the gene matches. The CDR3 region is CASSTGQGVDYGYTF. CDR3 nucleotides: TGTGCCAGCAGCACCGGACAGGGAGTGGACTATGGCTACACCTTC.

This clone was observed a single time. This chain uses TRBV5-1 with TRBJ2-7; 9 bases fit TRBD1. The germline gives CDR1 SGHRS, CDR2 YFSETQ. V was clipped by 0 bases and J by 1 base; unmatched bases: 5. CDR3 length: 16 amino acids. The CDR3, as DNA: TGCGCCAGCAGCTTGGCTCGGGGACAGGGTTCCTACGAGCAGTACTTC. This translates into CASSLARGQGSYEQYF.

The rearrangement joins TRBV11-2 to TRBJ2-7; possibly TRBD1 for D (5 bases). Looked up from germline, CDR1 is SGHAT and CDR2 is FQNNGV. The CDR3 spans 15 residues. V lost 0 bases and J 2 bases, leaving 11 bases between the germline ends. In nucleotides, the CDR3 is TGTGCCAGCAGCTTAGAAGGGGCTACTCCCTACGAGCAGTACTTC. Protein: CASSLEGATPYEQYF.

The chain combines TRBV30 with TRBJ1-5; D is unresolved. Per the germline V gene, CDR1 is GTSNPN and CDR2 is SVGIG (reference sequence). Trimming removed 1 base from V and 0 bases from J, with 10 bases in between. The CDR3 covers 15 residues. Here the CDR3 reads CAWSGNSLSNQPQHF. The DNA for the CDR3 is TGTGCCTGGAGTGGGAACAGCCTTAGCAATCAGCCCCAGCATTTT.

This clone was observed once. The chain joins TRBV30 to TRBJ2-4; the D is unclear. Trimming cost V 5 bases and J 5 bases, with 10 bases left between them. The CDR3 runs 12 residues. The germline gives CDR1 GTSNPN, CDR2 SVGIG (reference sequence). CDR3 DNA: TGTGCCTGGGTGGGCTCCCAAAACATTCAGTACTTC. It translates to CAWVGSQNIQYF.

The CDR3 bases are TGTGCCAGCAGCCTTCTCGGCAGGGGGACTGATTCACCCCTCCACTTT. As protein: CASSLLGRGTDSPLHF. The chain links TRBV27 to TRBJ1-6, with 7 nucleotides matching TRBD1. With V trimmed by 6 bases and J by 8 bases, 13 bases remained unmatched. CDR1 and CDR2 from the germline V gene are MNHEY and SMNVEV (reference sequence). The CDR3 consists of 16 residues.

The genes are TRBV28 and TRBJ2-7; unclear D gene. V gave up 3 bases and J gave up 4 bases, with 4 bases separating them. Germline lookup yields CDR1 MDHEN and CDR2 SYDVKM. This CDR3 is built from 11 residues. The CDR3 coding sequence is TGTGCCAGCAGTTTCTCTTACGAGCAGTACTTC. Its protein is CASSFSYEQYF.

The chain joins TRBV11-2 to TRBJ1-1; TRBD1 matches 8 bases. The CDR3 spans 14 residues. Trimming cost V 5 bases and J 5 bases; bases outside gene matches: 7. The germline gives CDR1 SGHAT, CDR2 FQNNGV. In DNA form, the CDR3 reads TGTGCCAGCAGCGGAAGACAGGGGAAGACTGAAGCTTTCTTT. It is translated as CASSGRQGKTEAFF.

V gene TRBV5-6 combines with J gene TRBJ1-1; D gene uncertain. CDR1 and CDR2 (germline): SGHDT, YYEEEE. The V and J ends lost 2 bases and 4 bases respectively, with 6 bases between them. The CDR3 length is 12 residues. The CDR3 DNA sequence: TGTGCCAGCAGCTTCTCGGGCACTGAAGCTTTCTTT. Its translation: CASSFSGTEAFF.

The chain has TRBV5-1 and TRBJ1-2, with 9 bases matching TRBD1. This CDR3 has 15 amino acids. Trimming cost V 0 bases and J 4 bases; bases outside gene matches: 4. Germline assignment: CDR1 SGHRS and CDR2 YFSETQ. CDR3 protein: CASSLDTGGVYGYTF. CDR3 in DNA: TGCGCCAGCAGCTTGGACACAGGGGGCGTCTATGGCTACACCTTC.

The chain couples TRBV6-1 to TRBJ1-1; D perhaps matches TRBD1 (6 bases). CDR3 length: 13 residues. Trimming removed 5 bases at V and 4 bases at J, with 11 bases between. CDR1 is MNHNS, CDR2 SASEGT, per germline. DNA of the CDR3: TGTGCCAGCAGTTCCCAGGGGAGCACTGAAGCTTTCTTT. It translates to CASSSQGSTEAFF.

This chain joins TRBV5-5 and TRBJ2-1; no clear D. The V gene's germline CDR1 is SGHKS and CDR2 YYEKEE (reference sequence). The CDR3 runs to 16 residues. Trimming removed 4 bases from V and 2 bases from J, with 16 bases in between. The CDR3, as DNA: TGTGCCAGCAGCCTAGTCCCTAACACTGCCTACAATGAGCAGTTCTTC. Residues: CASSLVPNTAYNEQFF.

The chain couples TRBV7-9 to TRBJ2-1; D might be TRBD2 (7 bases). The CDR3 extends over 16 amino acids. CDR1 is SEHNR and CDR2 is FQNEAQ in the germline V gene (reference sequence). V lost 1 base, J lost 7 bases, and 17 bases lay in between. CDR3 protein: CASSLDLAGARNEQFF. CDR3 bases: TGTGCCAGCAGCTTAGATCTGGCGGGGGCGAGGAATGAGCAGTTCTTC.

V usage is TRBV2 and J usage is TRBJ1-2; 9 bases line up with TRBD1. This CDR3 has 15 residues. Unmatched junction bases numbered 8, after V lost 2 bases and J lost 7 bases. From germline, CDR1 is SNHLY and CDR2 FYNNEI. The CDR3 nucleotides read TGTGCCAGCAGTGAATCACGGACAGGGGCAGGTGGCTACACCTTC. Its protein is CASSESRTGAGGYTF.

This clone was counted a single time. Distinct nucleotide sequences in the sample also encode this CDR3. V and J are TRBV12-3 or TRBV12-4 and TRBJ2-7, with no clear D. Trimming took 2 bases from V and 6 from J, leaving 5 bases between them. The length of the CDR3 is 11 residues. DNA of the CDR3: TGTGCCAGCAGTTTAAGAGGCGAGCAGTACTTC. Its protein product is CASSLRGEQYF.

V usage is TRBV28 and J usage is TRBJ1-5; D is undetermined. V was trimmed by 4 bases and J by 0 bases, leaving 10 bases between them. This CDR3 is built from 15 residues. Germline V gene lookup returns CDR1 MDHEN and CDR2 SYDVKM. The CDR3 DNA is TGTGCCAGCAGTTGGGCCCAATATAGCAATCAGCCCCAGCATTTT. Its translation: CASSWAQYSNQPQHF.

The chain links TRBV6-1 to TRBJ1-6, with 7 bases aligning to TRBD1. The CDR3 totals 15 residues. Looked up from germline, CDR1 is MNHNS and CDR2 is SASEGT. J was trimmed by 6 bases and V by 3 bases; bases with no gene match: 5. CDR3 protein: CASSETGFINSPLHF. CDR3 nucleotide sequence: TGTGCCAGCAGTGAGACAGGGTTCATTAATTCACCCCTCCACTTT.

V is TRBV30 and J is TRBJ1-5; 9 nucleotides agree with TRBD1. This CDR3 spans 16 amino acids. Per the germline V gene, CDR1 is GTSNPN and CDR2 is SVGIG (reference sequence). The V and J ends lost 2 bases and 1 base, in that order; junction bases with no gene match: 6. This CDR3 reads CAWSTGGTGSNQPQHF. Here the CDR3 DNA reads TGTGCCTGGAGTACAGGCGGGACAGGGAGCAATCAGCCCCAGCATTTT.

This chain uses TRBV10-3 with TRBJ2-5; maybe TRBD1 (5 bases). This CDR3 has 14 residues. Germline assignment: CDR1 ENHRY and CDR2 SYGVKD. V was cut by 3 bases and J by 2 bases, with 10 bases left in between. The CDR3 bases are TGTGCCATCAGTGATTTCCAGGGTCAAGAGACCCAGTACTTC. It encodes CAISDFQGQETQYF.

The V gene is TRBV15, the J gene TRBJ2-7, with 9 nucleotides matching TRBD2. With 0 bases clipped from V and 4 bases from J, the junction kept 4 bases outside the gene matches. The germline gives CDR1 LNHNV, CDR2 YYDKDF (reference sequence). CDR3 size: 15 residues. The CDR3: CATSRDPSGAYEQYF. The CDR3 region has the DNA TGTGCCACCAGCAGAGATCCTAGCGGGGCTTACGAGCAGTACTTC.

Notes on this clone: The same CDR3 arises from other DNA sequences in this sample as well. The chain carries TRBV24-1 and TRBJ2-5; TRBD1 matches 9 bases. The CDR3 spans 15 residues. The V segment lost 4 bases and the J segment 2 bases; nucleotides outside the gene matches: 4. Germline lookup yields CDR1 KGHDR and CDR2 SFDVKD. The CDR3, as DNA: TGTGCCACCAGTGACCCCGGGACAGGGCAAGAGACCCAGTACTTC. This codes for CATSDPGTGQETQYF.

V and J are TRBV11-3 and TRBJ2-1; 15 nucleotides match TRBD2. The J segment lost 5 bases and the V segment lost 4 bases, leaving 12 bases of the junction unmatched. The CDR3 extends over 19 amino acids. The V gene's germline CDR1 is SGHNT and CDR2 YENEEA. The CDR3 is CASSYSGTSGGLRDNEQFF. The CDR3 DNA sequence: TGTGCCAGCAGCTATTCCGGGACTAGCGGGGGGCTCCGCGACAATGAGCAGTTCTTC.